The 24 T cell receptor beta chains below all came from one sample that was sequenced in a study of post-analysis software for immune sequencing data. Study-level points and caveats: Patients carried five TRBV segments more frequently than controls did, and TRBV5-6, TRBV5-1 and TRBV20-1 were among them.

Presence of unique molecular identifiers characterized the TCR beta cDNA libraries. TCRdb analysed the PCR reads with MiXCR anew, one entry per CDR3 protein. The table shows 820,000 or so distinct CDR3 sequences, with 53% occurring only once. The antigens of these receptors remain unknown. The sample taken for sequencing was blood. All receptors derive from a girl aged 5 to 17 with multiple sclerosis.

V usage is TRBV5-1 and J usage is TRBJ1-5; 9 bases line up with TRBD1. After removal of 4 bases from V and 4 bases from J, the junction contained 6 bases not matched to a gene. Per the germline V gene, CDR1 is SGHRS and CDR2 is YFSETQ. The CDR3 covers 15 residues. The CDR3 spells CASSTGTGLNQPQHF. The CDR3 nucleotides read TGCGCCAGCAGCACCGGGACAGGGCTAAATCAGCCCCAGCATTTT.

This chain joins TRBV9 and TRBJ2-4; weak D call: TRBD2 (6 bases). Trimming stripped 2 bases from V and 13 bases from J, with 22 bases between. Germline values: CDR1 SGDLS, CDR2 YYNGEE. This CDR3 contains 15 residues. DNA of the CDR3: TGTGCCAGCAGCGTTAATCCAGCTAGCGCGATAGAGCAGTACTTC. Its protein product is CASSVNPASAIEQYF.

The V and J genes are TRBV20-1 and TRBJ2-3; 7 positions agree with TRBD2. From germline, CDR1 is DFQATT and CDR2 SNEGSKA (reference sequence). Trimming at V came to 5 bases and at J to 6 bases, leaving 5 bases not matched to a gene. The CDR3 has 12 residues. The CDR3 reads CSAWLGGDTQYF. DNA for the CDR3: TGCAGTGCTTGGTTGGGGGGGGATACGCAGTATTTT.

CDR3 nucleotides: TGCAGCGTTGTGAGAGTTGAAGCTTTCTTT. As protein: CSVVRVEAFF. The V call is TRBV29-1, the J call TRBJ1-1; no clear D gene. Germline CDR1 SQVTM, CDR2 ANQGSEA. This CDR3 comprises 10 residues. V shed 4 bases and J shed 7 bases, with 7 bases lying between them.

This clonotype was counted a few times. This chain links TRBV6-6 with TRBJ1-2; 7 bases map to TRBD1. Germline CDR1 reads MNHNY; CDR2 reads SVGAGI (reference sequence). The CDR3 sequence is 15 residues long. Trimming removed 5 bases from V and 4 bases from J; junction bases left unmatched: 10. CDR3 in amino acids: CASSATGSDGYGYTF. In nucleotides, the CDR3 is TGTGCCAGCAGTGCGACAGGGAGCGACGGCTATGGCTACACCTTC.

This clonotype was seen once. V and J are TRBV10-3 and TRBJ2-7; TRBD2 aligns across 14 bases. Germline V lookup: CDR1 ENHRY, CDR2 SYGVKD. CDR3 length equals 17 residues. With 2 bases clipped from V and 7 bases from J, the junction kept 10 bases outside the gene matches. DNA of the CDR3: TGTGCCATCAGTGAGCCGGGACTAGCGGGAGTTGGGGGGGAGCAGTACTTC. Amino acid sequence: CAISEPGLAGVGGEQYF.

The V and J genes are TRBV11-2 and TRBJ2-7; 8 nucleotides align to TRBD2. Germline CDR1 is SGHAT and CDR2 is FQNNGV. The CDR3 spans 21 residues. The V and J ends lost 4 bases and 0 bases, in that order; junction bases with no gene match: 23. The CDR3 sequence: CASSSRPWGGGPPMSSYEQYF. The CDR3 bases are TGTGCCAGCAGCTCGCGACCCTGGGGCGGGGGGCCCCCGATGAGCTCCTACGAGCAGTACTTC. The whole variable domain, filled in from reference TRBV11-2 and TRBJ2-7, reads EAGVAQSPRYKIIEKRQSVAFWCNPISGHATLYWYQQILGQGPKLLIQFQNNGVVDDSQLPKDRFSAERLKGVDSTLKIQPAKLEDSAVYLCASSSRPWGGGPPMSSYEQYFGPGTRLTVT.

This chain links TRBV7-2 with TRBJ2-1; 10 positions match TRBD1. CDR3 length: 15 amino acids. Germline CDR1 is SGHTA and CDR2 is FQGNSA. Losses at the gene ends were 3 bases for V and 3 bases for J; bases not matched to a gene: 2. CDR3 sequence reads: CASSFRTGGYNEQFF. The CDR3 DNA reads TGTGCCAGCAGCTTCAGGACAGGGGGCTACAATGAGCAGTTCTTC.

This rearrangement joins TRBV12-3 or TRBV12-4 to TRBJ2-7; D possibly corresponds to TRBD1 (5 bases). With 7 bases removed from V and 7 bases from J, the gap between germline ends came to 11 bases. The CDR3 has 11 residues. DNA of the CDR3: TGTGCCAGCACCTCTAAGGGGGAGCAGTACTTC. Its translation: CASTSKGEQYF.

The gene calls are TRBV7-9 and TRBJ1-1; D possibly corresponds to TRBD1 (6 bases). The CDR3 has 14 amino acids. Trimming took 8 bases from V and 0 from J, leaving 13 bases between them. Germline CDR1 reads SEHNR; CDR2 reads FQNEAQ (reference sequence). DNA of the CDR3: TGTGCCAGCGGCAGGGGCTTCATGAACACTGAAGCTTTCTTT. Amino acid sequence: CASGRGFMNTEAFF.

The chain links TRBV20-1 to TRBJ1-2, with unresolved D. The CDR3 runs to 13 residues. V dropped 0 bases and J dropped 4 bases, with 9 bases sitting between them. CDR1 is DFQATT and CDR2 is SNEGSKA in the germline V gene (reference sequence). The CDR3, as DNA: TGCAGTGCTAGAGATAAGGGCGTCTATGGCTACACCTTC. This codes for CSARDKGVYGYTF.

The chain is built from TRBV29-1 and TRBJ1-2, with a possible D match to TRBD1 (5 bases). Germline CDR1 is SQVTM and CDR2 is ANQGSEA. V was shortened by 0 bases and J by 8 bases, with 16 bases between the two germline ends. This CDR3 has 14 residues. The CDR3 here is CSVEEGARVRGYTF. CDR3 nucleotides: TGCAGCGTTGAAGAAGGGGCCAGGGTCCGGGGCTACACCTTC. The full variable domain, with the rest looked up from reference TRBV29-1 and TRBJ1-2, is SAVISQKPSRDICQRGTSLTIQCQVDSQVTMMFWYRQQPGQSLTLIATANQGSEATYESGFVIDKFPISRPNLTFSTLTVSNMSPEDSSIYLCSVEEGARVRGYTFGSGTRLTVV.

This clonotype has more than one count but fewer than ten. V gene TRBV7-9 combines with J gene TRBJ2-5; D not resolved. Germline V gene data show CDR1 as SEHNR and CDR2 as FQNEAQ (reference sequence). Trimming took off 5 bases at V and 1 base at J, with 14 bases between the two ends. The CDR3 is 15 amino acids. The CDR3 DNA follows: TGTGCCAGCAGCCCCTCCACAGTGACCCAAGAGACCCAGTACTTC. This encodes CASSPSTVTQETQYF. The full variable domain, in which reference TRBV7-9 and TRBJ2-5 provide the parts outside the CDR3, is DTGVSQNPRHKITKRGQNVTFRCDPISEHNRLYWYRQTLGQGPEFLTYFQNEAQLEKSRLLSDRFSAERPKGSFSTLEIQRTEQGDSAMYLCASSPSTVTQETQYFGPGTRLLVL.

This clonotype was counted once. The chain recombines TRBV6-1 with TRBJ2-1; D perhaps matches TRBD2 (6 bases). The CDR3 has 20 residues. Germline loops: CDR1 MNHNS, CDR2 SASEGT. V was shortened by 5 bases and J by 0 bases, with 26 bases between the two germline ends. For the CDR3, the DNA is TGTGCCAGCAGTCCCCGGCTTACGGAGGGCCTAATAAGCTCCTACAATGAGCAGTTCTTC. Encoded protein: CASSPRLTEGLISSYNEQFF.

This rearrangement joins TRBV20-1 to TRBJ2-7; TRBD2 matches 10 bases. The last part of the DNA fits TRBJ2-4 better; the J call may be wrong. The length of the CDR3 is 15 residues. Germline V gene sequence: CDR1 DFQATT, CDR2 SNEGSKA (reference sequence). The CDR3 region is CSAREGSSGGNIQYF. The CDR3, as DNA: TGCAGTGCTAGAGAGGGCTCTAGCGGGGGAAACATTCAGTACTTC.

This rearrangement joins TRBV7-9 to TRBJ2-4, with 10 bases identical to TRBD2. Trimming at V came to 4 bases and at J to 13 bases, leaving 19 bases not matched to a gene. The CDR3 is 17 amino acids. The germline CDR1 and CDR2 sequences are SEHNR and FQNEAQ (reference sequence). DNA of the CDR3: TGTGCCAGCAGCTCTCTTGTGGGCCTAGCGGGGGCCCGGGAGCAGTACTTC. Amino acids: CASSSLVGLAGAREQYF.

This CDR3 reads CASSLKGWFQHF. CDR3 DNA sequence: TGTGCCAGCAGTTTGAAGGGTTGGTTCCAGCATTTT. The rearrangement joins TRBV28 to TRBJ1-5; D is undetermined. Germline lookup yields CDR1 MDHEN and CDR2 SYDVKM. Trimming cost V 3 bases and J 12 bases, with 12 bases left between them. This CDR3 has 12 residues.

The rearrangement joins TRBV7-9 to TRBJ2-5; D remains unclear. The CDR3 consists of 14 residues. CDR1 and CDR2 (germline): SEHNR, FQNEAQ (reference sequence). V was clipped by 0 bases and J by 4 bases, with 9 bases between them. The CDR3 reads CASSLAHVGETQYF. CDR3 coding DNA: TGTGCCAGCAGCTTAGCGCATGTCGGAGAGACCCAGTACTTC.

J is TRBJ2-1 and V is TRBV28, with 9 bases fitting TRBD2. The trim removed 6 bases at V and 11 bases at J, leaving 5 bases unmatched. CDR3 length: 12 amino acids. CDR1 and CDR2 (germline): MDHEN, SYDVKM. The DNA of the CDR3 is TGTGCCAGCAGGCGGCGGGAGGGTAAGCAGTTCTTC. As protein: CASRRREGKQFF.

CDR3 loop: CASRGGGTLNTEAFF. In DNA form, the CDR3 reads TGTGCCAGCAGGGGAGGGGGGACACTGAACACTGAAGCTTTCTTT. The rearrangement links TRBV12-3 or TRBV12-4 to TRBJ1-1; TRBD1 is a possible D gene (6 bases). The CDR3 loop spans 15 amino acids. V was shortened by 6 bases and J by 0 bases, with 14 bases between the two germline ends.

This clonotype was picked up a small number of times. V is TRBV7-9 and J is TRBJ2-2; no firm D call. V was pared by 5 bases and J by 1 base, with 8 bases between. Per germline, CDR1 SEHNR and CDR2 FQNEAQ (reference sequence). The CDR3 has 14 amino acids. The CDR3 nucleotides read TGTGCCAGCAGCCGCTACCTGAACACCGGGGAGCTGTTTTTT. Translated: CASSRYLNTGELFF.

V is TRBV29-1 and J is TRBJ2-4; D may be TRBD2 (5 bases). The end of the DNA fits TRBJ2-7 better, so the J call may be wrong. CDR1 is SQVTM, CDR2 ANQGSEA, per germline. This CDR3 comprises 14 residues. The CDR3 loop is CSVGVIGSGGEQYF. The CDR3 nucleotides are TGCAGCGTTGGCGTGATAGGGAGTGGAGGCGAGCAGTACTTC.

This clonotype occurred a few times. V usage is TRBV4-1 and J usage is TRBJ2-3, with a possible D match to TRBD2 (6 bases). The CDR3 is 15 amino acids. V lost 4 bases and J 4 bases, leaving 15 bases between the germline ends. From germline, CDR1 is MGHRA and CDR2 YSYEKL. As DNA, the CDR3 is TGCGCCAGCAGCCCCACCCCCACTAGCCCAGATACGCAGTATTTT. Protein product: CASSPTPTSPDTQYF.

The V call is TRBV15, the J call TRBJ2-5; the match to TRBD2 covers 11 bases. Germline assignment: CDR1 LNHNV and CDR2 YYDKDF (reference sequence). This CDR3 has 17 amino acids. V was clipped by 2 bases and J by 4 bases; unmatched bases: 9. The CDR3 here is CATSRTLGTSGGETQYF. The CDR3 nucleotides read TGTGCCACCAGCAGAACCTTGGGGACTAGCGGCGGAGAGACCCAGTACTTC.